This entry concerns a single TCR beta chain. What it binds is not known. Survey-level resolution applied to immunoSEQ assay v3.0. Only in-frame clones appear in the TCRdb table, and some are missing; sequencing was by immunoSEQ multiplex PCR. The sample contains roughly 34,000 clones, 94% of which appear only once. There are 14 residues in the CDR3. V was cut by 3 bases and J by 0 bases, with 6 bases left in between. CDR1 is SEHNR, CDR2 FQNEAQ, per germline (reference sequence). This record belongs to a study of long-term antiretroviral therapy in people with HIV. Every HIV-positive participant received treatment in the United States. Study-wide results and limits: Older ART regimens were possibly in use when the blood was collected between the mid-2000s and the late 2010s. Repertoires looked antigen-experienced, with only a slight naive shift after ART.

The source of this sequence is a woman between 45 and 60 years old with HIV. The sequences come from unsorted PBMCs, collected about 5.1 years after starting antiretroviral therapy. The V call is TRBV7-9, the J call TRBJ1-5; D gene unclear. The CDR3 nucleotides are TGTGCCAGCAGCTTCGTGGATAGCAATCAGCCCCAGCATTTT. Its translation is CASSFVDSNQPQHF.